One sample yielded the 16 T cell receptor beta chains listed below, sequenced in a study of T cell responses to AZD1222 COVID-19 vaccine. Data came from immunoSEQ multiplex PCR; TCRdb stores just in-frame clones and leaves some out. The table shows about 180,000 clones, with around 90% occurring only once. Here the sequenced sample was peripheral blood, taken 28 days after the second AZD1222 dose. Receptors originate from an adult who received the AZD1222 COVID-19 vaccine.

The V call is TRBV7-2, the J call TRBJ1-6; the D is unclear. Germline CDR1 reads SGHTA; CDR2 reads FQGNSA. Trimming removed 1 base from V and 9 bases from J, with 19 bases in between. The CDR3 loop spans 17 amino acids. The CDR3, as DNA: TGTGCCAGCAGCTTAGATAGGCCAGACAATTCTCGTTCACCCCTCCACTTT. Protein sequence: CASSLDRPDNSRSPLHF.

The chain carries TRBV7-3 and TRBJ2-2, with unresolved D. The V end was cut by 2 bases, the J end by 3 bases, with 10 bases between. The germline gives CDR1 SGHTA, CDR2 FQGTGA. This CDR3 comprises 15 residues. In nucleotides, the CDR3 is TGTGCCAGCAGCTTATGGGCCCGGGACACCGGGGAGCTGTTTTTT. Amino acids: CASSLWARDTGELFF.

V and J are TRBV27 and TRBJ1-4, with D perhaps TRBD1 (5 bases). V lost 1 base and J lost 8, with 11 bases in between. CDR1 and CDR2 from the germline V gene are MNHEY and SMNVEV (reference sequence). The CDR3 is 14 amino acids. The CDR3 loop reads CASSLFGAAEKLFF. CDR3 DNA: TGTGCCAGCAGTTTATTCGGGGCAGCCGAAAAACTGTTTTTT.

The rearrangement uses TRBV7-9 and TRBJ1-1; a possible D gene is TRBD1 (6 bases). The CDR3 sequence is 15 residues long. Trimming shortened V by 6 bases and J by 1 base, and 15 bases separated the two germline ends. Germline CDR1 is SEHNR and CDR2 is FQNEAQ (reference sequence). CDR3 region: CASRINGGRNTEAFF. As DNA, the CDR3 is TGTGCCAGCAGGATAAACGGGGGCCGGAACACTGAAGCTTTCTTT.

The chain is built from TRBV5-5 and TRBJ2-5; no clear D. The CDR3 loop spans 11 amino acids. Trimming stripped 0 bases from V and 7 bases from J, with 4 bases between. Germline V gene sequence: CDR1 SGHKS, CDR2 YYEKEE (reference sequence). The CDR3, as DNA: TGTGCCAGCAGCTTGGAGTGGACCCAGTACTTC. Its translation is CASSLEWTQYF.

This chain uses TRBV30 with TRBJ1-1; 10 bases fit TRBD1. Germline V CDR1 and CDR2: GTSNPN, SVGIG (reference sequence). The V segment lost 2 bases and the J segment 7 bases; nucleotides outside the gene matches: 7. There are 14 residues in the CDR3. CDR3 bases: TGTGCCTGGAGTTCGGGACAGGGGACATATGAAGCTTTCTTT. This gives the protein CAWSSGQGTYEAFF.

This chain links TRBV12-3 or TRBV12-4 with TRBJ1-2; no definite D call. Trimming cost V 2 bases and J 5 bases, with 9 bases left between them. The CDR3 is 13 amino acids. The CDR3 is CASSLRTVYGYTF. CDR3 DNA sequence: TGTGCCAGCAGTTTAAGGACGGTTTATGGCTACACCTTC.

This chain links TRBV9 with TRBJ2-5; no reliable D call. The CDR3 contains 14 residues. CDR1 is SGDLS, CDR2 YYNGEE, per germline. Trimming took off 4 bases at V and 7 bases at J, with 17 bases between the two ends. The CDR3 spells CASSPLGFDSTQYF. As DNA, the CDR3 is TGTGCCAGCAGCCCACTCGGGTTCGATTCGACCCAGTACTTC.

This clone has only one observation. This chain joins TRBV9 and TRBJ1-4; D gene ambiguous. Germline loops: CDR1 SGDLS, CDR2 YYNGEE. Trimming cost V 0 bases and J 4 bases, with 10 bases left between them. The CDR3 loop spans 15 amino acids. CDR3 nucleotides: TGTGCCAGCAGCGTAGGTCTACAGCTTAATGAAAAACTGTTTTTT. Amino acid sequence: CASSVGLQLNEKLFF.

The chain has TRBV15 and TRBJ1-2, with no clear D. The CDR3 loop spans 13 amino acids. Germline assignment: CDR1 LNHNV and CDR2 YYDKDF (reference sequence). V was pared by 3 bases and J by 2 bases, with 7 bases between. The CDR3 DNA reads as TGTGCCACCAGCAGGGCAACGAACTATGGCTACACCTTC. Amino acid sequence: CATSRATNYGYTF.

The V gene is TRBV9, the J gene TRBJ1-3; TRBD1 is a possible D gene (5 bases). CDR3 length: 17 residues. Germline values: CDR1 SGDLS, CDR2 YYNGEE. Trimming took 0 bases from V and 0 from J, leaving 13 bases between them. The CDR3 sequence: CASSVDPGGISGNTIYF. CDR3 DNA: TGTGCCAGCAGCGTAGACCCCGGGGGAATCTCTGGAAACACCATATATTTT. The full variable domain, with the rest looked up from reference TRBV9 and TRBJ1-3, is DSGVTQTPKHLITATGQRVTLRCSPRSGDLSVYWYQQSLDQGLQFLIQYYNGEERAKGNILERFSAQQFPDLHSELNLSSLELGDSALYFCASSVDPGGISGNTIYFGEGSWLTVV.

The rearrangement uses TRBV28 and TRBJ2-7; tentatively, D is TRBD2 (6 bases). The CDR3 consists of 13 residues. Deletions cut 11 bases from V and 8 bases from J, with 22 bases between. Germline lookup yields CDR1 MDHEN and CDR2 SYDVKM. The CDR3 protein is CAVPGEVIDKQYF. The CDR3 DNA follows: TGTGCCGTCCCCGGGGAGGTGATAGATAAGCAGTACTTC.

This chain connects TRBV7-2 to TRBJ1-1; TRBD1 aligns across 7 bases. The CDR3 is 15 residues long. J was trimmed by 1 base and V by 2 bases; bases with no gene match: 4. From germline, CDR1 is SGHTA and CDR2 FQGNSA. The CDR3 loop is CASSLIGGANTEAFF. In nucleotides, the CDR3 is TGTGCCAGCAGCTTAATAGGGGGCGCGAACACTGAAGCTTTCTTT.

The V call is TRBV4-3, the J call TRBJ2-3, with D maybe TRBD2 (5 bases). V dropped 1 base and J dropped 4 bases, with 6 bases sitting between them. This CDR3 has 13 residues. Germline V CDR1 and CDR2: LGHNA, YSLEER. CDR3 amino acids: CASSQVRADTQYF. DNA of the CDR3: TGCGCCAGCAGCCAAGTGAGGGCAGATACGCAGTATTTT.

V usage is TRBV5-1 and J usage is TRBJ2-3; 10 bases fit TRBD2. The length of the CDR3 is 17 residues. Germline CDR1 and CDR2: SGHRS and YFSETQ. The trim removed 4 bases at V and 4 bases at J, leaving 12 bases unmatched. The CDR3 sequence: CASSTGRSGGAADTQYF. DNA of the CDR3: TGCGCCAGCAGCACTGGCCGGAGCGGGGGGGCGGCAGATACGCAGTATTTT.

The chain couples TRBV14 to TRBJ2-5; 14 positions match TRBD2. Germline V gene lookup returns CDR1 SGHDN and CDR2 FVKESK. V shed 4 bases, J shed 4 bases, and the junction held 8 bases outside the gene matches. This CDR3 comprises 17 residues. The CDR3 DNA follows: TGTGCCAGCAGCCGAACCTCGGGACTAGCGGGGGTAGAGACCCAGTACTTC. Protein sequence: CASSRTSGLAGVETQYF.